The T cell receptor beta chain described here comes from a study of a mutant IDH1 vaccine in newly diagnosed glioma. On the study more broadly: Vaccination was launched 4-6 weeks after radiotherapy alone, or with temozolomide cycles. Findings of the study overall: Vaccine-induced immune responses occurred in more than 85% of patients.

This table comes from immunoSEQ multiplex PCR, and its TCRdb copy is limited to in-frame clones, with some not included. This sample has about 32,000 clones, with 80% to 85% found just once. This CDR3 has 14 residues. V dropped 5 bases and J dropped 3 bases, with 14 bases sitting between them. CDR1 is SGHTA, CDR2 FQGNSA, per germline. This clone was seen only once. Its antigen is unidentified. The sample's time point: week 35, safety follow-up. All doses held 300 ug of mutant IDH1 20-mer peptide, with topical imiquimod. The clonotype comes from a woman aged 18 to 35 with glioma. This sequence joins TRBV7-2 and TRBJ2-7, with D possibly being TRBD1 (7 bases). The source was PBMCs, collected from a glioma patient whose treatment included an IDH1 peptide vaccine. The CDR3 spells CASSPSGGNYEQYF. CDR3 sequence (DNA): TGTGCCAGCAGCCCCTCAGGGGGGAACTACGAGCAGTACTTC.